What follows are 29 T cell receptor beta chains derived from one specimen sequenced in a study of OX40 agonist ivuxolimab in advanced cancers. Only in-frame clones appear in the TCRdb table, and some are missing; sequencing was by immunoSEQ multiplex PCR. The table records approximately 77,000 clones, 75% to 90% of them present only once. The sequences come from CD4+ or CD8+ T cells sorted from blood, collected in a trial of the OX40 agonist ivuxolimab. Receptors were obtained from an adult with an advanced solid tumor such as melanoma, head and neck, liver or kidney cancer.

The gene calls are TRBV5-1 and TRBJ2-3; 7 bases align to TRBD1. V gave up 4 bases and J gave up 5 bases; unmatched junction bases: 16. Germline assignment: CDR1 SGHRS and CDR2 YFSETQ. This CDR3 region has 17 residues. CDR3 sequence (DNA): TGCGCCAGCAGCGCCTCCTCAGGGGGTTCTAGGGAAGATACGCAGTATTTT. Encoded protein: CASSASSGGSREDTQYF.

V and J are TRBV14 and TRBJ1-2; D gene uncertain. The ends were cut back, 0 bases at V and 5 bases at J, with 7 bases in the middle. This CDR3 spans 13 amino acids. In germline, CDR1 is SGHDN, CDR2 FVKESK. CDR3 sequence reads: CASSQDPLYGYTF. In DNA, the CDR3 is TGTGCCAGCAGCCAAGATCCATTATATGGCTACACCTTC.

This clone was picked up a small number of times. The V call is TRBV6-5, the J call TRBJ1-2; 7 bases fit TRBD1. This CDR3 spans 13 amino acids. V shed 6 bases, J shed 4 bases, and the junction held 5 bases outside the gene matches. Germline V gene sequence: CDR1 MNHEY, CDR2 SVGAGI. This chain's CDR3 is CASRGTATYGYTF. CDR3 coding DNA: TGTGCCAGCAGGGGGACAGCTACCTATGGCTACACCTTC.

This chain uses TRBV9 with TRBJ1-5; 12 nucleotides align to TRBD1. CDR1 and CDR2 (germline): SGDLS, YYNGEE. This CDR3 spans 15 amino acids. The trim removed 5 bases at V and 7 bases at J, leaving 7 bases unmatched. CDR3 protein: CASSASGTGGQPQHF. CDR3 nucleotide sequence: TGTGCCAGCAGTGCCTCCGGGACAGGGGGCCAGCCCCAGCATTTT. The full variable domain, rest sourced from reference TRBV9 and TRBJ1-5, is DSGVTQTPKHLITATGQRVTLRCSPRSGDLSVYWYQQSLDQGLQFLIQYYNGEERAKGNILERFSAQQFPDLHSELNLSSLELGDSALYFCASSASGTGGQPQHFGDGTRLSIL.

V gene TRBV7-2 combines with J gene TRBJ1-1; D is unresolved. Germline assignment: CDR1 SGHTA and CDR2 FQGNSA. The CDR3 loop spans 16 amino acids. Trimming took 2 bases from V and 4 from J, leaving 17 bases between them. CDR3 nucleotide sequence: TGTGCCAGCAGCTTAAAATCCGGACGTAGCGTCACTGAAGCTTTCTTT. Residues: CASSLKSGRSVTEAFF.

The chain recombines TRBV9 with TRBJ1-6; perhaps TRBD1 as D (5 bases). This CDR3 is built from 15 residues. The V gene's germline CDR1 is SGDLS and CDR2 YYNGEE. V was cut by 0 bases and J by 6 bases, with 10 bases left in between. The DNA for the CDR3 is TGTGCCAGCAGCGTAGGTCGACAGACTAATTCACCCCTCCACTTT. The encoded protein is CASSVGRQTNSPLHF.

The V gene is TRBV19, the J gene TRBJ1-5, with D possibly matching TRBD1 (6 bases). Germline values: CDR1 LNHDA, CDR2 SQIVND (reference sequence). The germline V and J ends were trimmed by 7 bases and 4 bases, with 14 bases remaining between them. The CDR3 is made up of 14 amino acids. CDR3 DNA sequence: TGTGCCAGTACCCACCAGGGGAGAAATCAGCCCCAGCATTTT. This gives the protein CASTHQGRNQPQHF.

The chain carries TRBV2 and TRBJ1-4; tentative D call: TRBD1 (5 bases). Germline values: CDR1 SNHLY, CDR2 FYNNEI. This CDR3 is 17 amino acids long. Trimming stripped 2 bases from V and 3 bases from J, with 16 bases between. CDR3 sequence reads: CASSEMTVGRSNEKLFF. The CDR3 bases are TGTGCCAGCAGTGAAATGACCGTGGGACGCTCTAATGAAAAACTGTTTTTT.

The chain combines TRBV19 with TRBJ2-7, with D perhaps matching TRBD1 or TRBD2 (5 bases each). Germline lookup yields CDR1 LNHDA and CDR2 SQIVND (reference sequence). The CDR3 is made up of 14 amino acids. The V end lost 5 bases, the J end lost 5 bases, and 16 bases lay between the germline ends. CDR3 nucleotide sequence: TGTGCCAGTAGTTCCTCCAGGGTGGGGGACGAGCAGTACTTC. Its translation: CASSSSRVGDEQYF.

V and J are TRBV10-3 and TRBJ1-1; no firm D call. Trimming left V 4 bases short and J 4 bases short, with 16 bases between. The CDR3 length is 15 residues. Germline CDR1 reads ENHRY; CDR2 reads SYGVKD. This CDR3 reads CAISAFPESGTEAFF. In nucleotides, the CDR3 is TGTGCCATCAGTGCGTTTCCGGAGTCTGGCACTGAAGCTTTCTTT.

The rearrangement links TRBV7-9 to TRBJ1-1, with 10 positions matching TRBD1. The CDR3 consists of 16 residues. Unmatched junction bases numbered 8, after V lost 1 base and J lost 6 bases. Germline-derived CDR1 and CDR2 are SEHNR and FQNEAQ (reference sequence). Here the CDR3 reads CASSLDPGQGRAEAFF. The CDR3 nucleotides read TGTGCCAGCAGCTTAGATCCGGGACAGGGGAGGGCTGAAGCTTTCTTT.

V gene TRBV4-3 combines with J gene TRBJ1-5; unclear D gene. The CDR3 covers 15 residues. V was clipped by 1 base and J by 5 bases, with 12 bases between them. The germline gives CDR1 LGHNA, CDR2 YSLEER. The CDR3 region has the DNA TGCGCCAGCAGCCAAGGTTTAACAGACTATCAGCCCCAGCATTTT. This codes for CASSQGLTDYQPQHF.

Worth noting for this clone: One junction end disagrees with the germline gene, perhaps due to a read error. The chain links TRBV18 to TRBJ2-3; 12 nucleotides align to TRBD2. This CDR3 contains 16 residues. The germline CDR1 and CDR2 sequences are KGHSH and LQKENI. CDR3 DNA sequence: TGTGCCAGCTCCCCACTAGCGGGAGGTAGCACAGATACGCAGTATTTT. This sequence encodes CASSPLAGGSTDTQYF.

The CDR3 region is CASSTRGPYNEQFF. CDR3 nucleotide sequence: TGTGCCAGCAGCACCAGGGGCCCCTACAATGAGCAGTTCTTC. This chain uses TRBV11-2 with TRBJ2-1; a weak D match, TRBD1 (6 bases). The CDR3 is 14 amino acids. V lost 5 bases and J lost 2, with 10 bases in between. The germline gives CDR1 SGHAT, CDR2 FQNNGV.

The chain couples TRBV9 to TRBJ2-1, with 8 bases fitting TRBD2. Germline trimming cut 1 base from V and 3 bases from J; bases unmatched to any gene: 6. This CDR3 is built from 16 residues. The V gene's germline CDR1 is SGDLS and CDR2 YYNGEE. The CDR3 is CASSVYLAGIYNEQFF. DNA of the CDR3: TGTGCCAGCAGCGTATACTTAGCGGGGATCTACAATGAGCAGTTCTTC. The full variable domain, its missing parts supplied by reference TRBV9 and TRBJ2-1, is DSGVTQTPKHLITATGQRVTLRCSPRSGDLSVYWYQQSLDQGLQFLIQYYNGEERAKGNILERFSAQQFPDLHSELNLSSLELGDSALYFCASSVYLAGIYNEQFFGPGTRLTVL.

V gene TRBV5-6 combines with J gene TRBJ2-3; the match to TRBD1 covers 9 bases. The junction had 10 bases not matched to a gene; V was cut back by 0 bases and J by 2 bases. The CDR3 loop spans 18 amino acids. Germline loops: CDR1 SGHDT, CDR2 YYEEEE. The CDR3 sequence: CASSLGGQGLKDTDTQYF. In nucleotides, the CDR3 is TGTGCCAGCAGCTTGGGCGGACAGGGGCTTAAGGACACAGATACGCAGTATTTT.

The V call is TRBV5-1, the J call TRBJ2-7; 9 bases are a match to TRBD1. The germline V gene encodes CDR1 SGHRS and CDR2 YFSETQ. V lost 4 bases to trimming and J lost 3 bases; unmatched junction nucleotides: 5. This CDR3 spans 14 amino acids. CDR3: CASSPPGQGYEQYF. The CDR3 DNA is TGCGCCAGCAGCCCCCCGGGACAGGGCTACGAGCAGTACTTC.

The rearrangement joins TRBV4-3 to TRBJ2-3; tentative D call: TRBD2 (6 bases). V lost 0 bases, J lost 2 bases, and 12 bases lay in between. Germline V gene data show CDR1 as LGHNA and CDR2 as YSLEER. CDR3 length: 16 amino acids. CDR3 coding DNA: TGCGCCAGCAGCCAAGATTGGGCGGGGACCACAGATACGCAGTATTTT. It encodes CASSQDWAGTTDTQYF.

The V and J genes are TRBV5-1 and TRBJ1-5, with D maybe TRBD1 (5 bases). Germline CDR1 and CDR2: SGHRS and YFSETQ. Trimming removed 4 bases from V and 0 bases from J, with 8 bases in between. The CDR3 has 14 amino acids. The CDR3 DNA is TGCGCCAGCAGCCCCGACAGTAGCAATCAGCCCCAGCATTTT. It encodes CASSPDSSNQPQHF.

The V gene is TRBV30, the J gene TRBJ1-3, with D uncertain. V was shortened by 0 bases and J by 2 bases, with 20 bases between the two germline ends. CDR1 and CDR2 (germline): GTSNPN, SVGIG (reference sequence). There are 18 residues in the CDR3. CDR3 sequence (DNA): TGTGCCTGGAGTGTCTGGGTTATGGGGAAGTATGCTGGAAACACCATATATTTT. The encoded protein is CAWSVWVMGKYAGNTIYF.

This chain joins TRBV5-4 and TRBJ1-1; D is ambiguous. CDR3 length equals 12 residues. Trimming took 4 bases from V and 4 from J, leaving 8 bases between them. Germline CDR1 SGHNT, CDR2 YYREEE (reference sequence). The CDR3 loop reads CASSNGLTEAFF. The CDR3 DNA reads as TGTGCCAGCAGCAACGGGCTCACTGAAGCTTTCTTT. The full variable domain, its missing parts supplied by reference TRBV5-4 and TRBJ1-1, is ETGVTQSPTHLIKTRGQQVTLRCSSQSGHNTVSWYQQALGQGPQFIFQYYREEENGRGNFPPRFSGLQFPNYSSELNVNALELDDSALYLCASSNGLTEAFFGQGTRLTVV.

This chain connects TRBV29-1 to TRBJ1-5; no reliable D call. Germline V gives CDR1 SQVTM, CDR2 ANQGSEA. The CDR3 is 14 amino acids. The V end lost 4 bases, the J end lost 1 base, and 11 bases lay between the germline ends. CDR3 DNA sequence: TGCAGCGTTGGAGGGTTCGGAAGCAATCAGCCCCAGCATTTT. It encodes CSVGGFGSNQPQHF.

The genes are TRBV18 and TRBJ2-7; tentatively, D is TRBD2 (6 bases). Trimming left V 4 bases short and J 1 base short, with 11 bases between. The CDR3 is 14 amino acids. Germline CDR1 KGHSH, CDR2 LQKENI. The CDR3 loop reads CASSRVGRSYEQYF. The CDR3 DNA sequence: TGTGCCAGCTCACGGGTCGGGAGATCCTACGAGCAGTACTTC.

The rearrangement joins TRBV19 to TRBJ1-1; maybe TRBD1 (6 bases). Trimming removed 3 bases from V and 1 base from J, with 15 bases in between. Germline CDR1 is LNHDA and CDR2 is SQIVND (reference sequence). The CDR3 consists of 16 residues. The CDR3 coding sequence is TGTGCCAGTAGTATGCGAGGGGGACGGACGAACACTGAAGCTTTCTTT. Amino acid sequence: CASSMRGGRTNTEAFF. Drawing the rest from reference TRBV19 and TRBJ1-1, the complete variable domain is DGGITQSPKYLFRKEGQNVTLSCEQNLNHDAMYWYRQDPGQGLRLIYYSQIVNDFQKGDIAEGYSVSREKKESFPLTVTSAQKNPTAFYLCASSMRGGRTNTEAFFGQGTRLTVV.

The CDR3, as DNA: TGTGCCAGCAGCTTCGACAGGGGCACAGATACGCAGTATTTT. It yields the protein CASSFDRGTDTQYF. The genes are TRBV7-6 and TRBJ2-3; 7 bases fit TRBD1. This CDR3 is 14 amino acids long. CDR1 SGHVS and CDR2 FNYEAQ come from the germline V gene. The J segment lost 1 base and the V segment lost 3 bases, leaving 1 base of the junction unmatched.

The chain joins TRBV9 to TRBJ2-7; D is possibly TRBD1 (6 bases). CDR3 length equals 13 residues. Germline V gene lookup returns CDR1 SGDLS and CDR2 YYNGEE. The germline V and J ends were trimmed by 3 bases and 4 bases, with 11 bases remaining between them. CDR3 sequence reads: CASSGGPWYEQYF. The CDR3 coding sequence is TGTGCCAGCAGCGGGGGGCCTTGGTACGAGCAGTACTTC.

This clone was seen only a few times. The V and J genes are TRBV30 and TRBJ1-4; a weak D match, TRBD1 (6 bases). Trimming took off 0 bases at V and 7 bases at J, with 15 bases between the two ends. Looked up from germline, CDR1 is GTSNPN and CDR2 is SVGIG (reference sequence). The CDR3 covers 15 residues. The CDR3 here is CAWSVRGAGVEKLFF. The CDR3 bases are TGTGCCTGGAGTGTAAGGGGGGCCGGGGTTGAAAAACTGTTTTTT. Drawing the rest from reference TRBV30 and TRBJ1-4, the complete variable domain is SQTIHQWPATLVQPVGSPLSLECTVEGTSNPNLYWYRQAAGRGLQLLFYSVGIGQISSEVPQNLSASRPQDRQFILSSKKLLLSDSGFYLCAWSVRGAGVEKLFFGSGTQLSVL.

The chain employs TRBV7-9 and TRBJ2-7; D unresolved. CDR3 size: 14 residues. Germline V gene sequence: CDR1 SEHNR, CDR2 FQNEAQ (reference sequence). The V end was cut by 2 bases, the J end by 5 bases, with 13 bases between. CDR3 DNA: TGTGCCAGCAGCTTACTCGGTCAGGTAAACGAGCAGTACTTC. Residues: CASSLLGQVNEQYF.

The chain has TRBV5-4 and TRBJ1-4, with TRBD1 matching 7 bases. V lost 4 bases and J lost 5; bases outside the gene matches: 5. The CDR3 extends over 14 amino acids. Germline assignment: CDR1 SGHNT and CDR2 YYREEE (reference sequence). DNA of the CDR3: TGTGCCAGCAGCCCGGACAGGTTGAATGAAAAACTGTTTTTT. Its translation: CASSPDRLNEKLFF. The full variable domain, in which reference TRBV5-4 and TRBJ1-4 provide the parts outside the CDR3, is ETGVTQSPTHLIKTRGQQVTLRCSSQSGHNTVSWYQQALGQGPQFIFQYYREEENGRGNFPPRFSGLQFPNYSSELNVNALELDDSALYLCASSPDRLNEKLFFGSGTQLSVL.